The 15 T cell receptor beta chains given below trace back to one sample, sequenced in a study of CD8+ T cells in alopecia areata. cDNA serving as the sequencing template came from extracted, reverse transcribed RNA. Sequencing was performed with immunoSEQ multiplex PCR; in TCRdb, only in-frame clones are kept and a portion is missing. Among under 150,000 clones listed, around 50% were seen once. What was sequenced was NKG2D-low CD8+ T cells sorted from blood. The receptors were gathered from a human donor with alopecia areata.

The rearrangement joins TRBV29-1 to TRBJ2-5; D is undetermined. V shed 1 base and J shed 4 bases, with 19 bases lying between them. Germline loops: CDR1 SQVTM, CDR2 ANQGSEA. CDR3 size: 16 residues. Here the CDR3 DNA reads TGCAGCGTTGAAGGTGCGTTAGGCTCCCACGGAGAGACCCAGTACTTC. Its translation: CSVEGALGSHGETQYF.

This clone was detected only once. CDR3 residues: CAWSVMGYEPIEQYF. CDR3 nucleotide sequence: TGTGCCTGGAGTGTAATGGGGTACGAGCCGATCGAGCAGTACTTC. The chain has TRBV30 and TRBJ2-7; no clear D. The germline gives CDR1 GTSNPN, CDR2 SVGIG (reference sequence). V was shortened by 0 bases and J by 6 bases, with 18 bases between the two germline ends. This CDR3 is built from 15 residues.

The chain joins TRBV12-5 to TRBJ2-3, with 9 bases fitting TRBD1. This CDR3 is built from 15 residues. Germline lookup yields CDR1 LGHNT and CDR2 FRNRAP. The V and J ends lost 5 bases and 5 bases, in that order; junction bases with no gene match: 8. Here the CDR3 reads CASGLGTGSRDTQYF. CDR3 DNA sequence: TGTGCTAGTGGTCTGGGGACAGGGAGTAGAGATACGCAGTATTTT.

This clone was observed a handful of times. This sequence joins TRBV9 and TRBJ2-5; D possibly corresponds to TRBD2 (7 bases). The V gene lost 2 bases and the J gene lost 6 bases, with 11 bases spanning the gap. Germline V gives CDR1 SGDLS, CDR2 YYNGEE. The CDR3 covers 13 residues. The CDR3 loop reads CASSVGGPKTQYF. The CDR3 DNA follows: TGTGCCAGCAGCGTCGGGGGGCCGAAGACCCAGTACTTC.

The chain links TRBV9 to TRBJ2-1; TRBD2 agrees at 11 bases. CDR3 length equals 14 residues. Germline-derived CDR1 and CDR2 are SGDLS and YYNGEE. The trim removed 3 bases at V and 6 bases at J, leaving 2 bases unmatched. CDR3 amino acids: CASSGGLAGNEQFF. For the CDR3, the DNA is TGTGCCAGCAGCGGAGGACTAGCGGGCAATGAGCAGTTCTTC.

The gene calls are TRBV27 and TRBJ1-1, with D hard to call. This CDR3 is built from 13 residues. Trimming removed 3 bases from V and 4 bases from J, with 9 bases in between. The V gene's germline CDR1 is MNHEY and CDR2 SMNVEV (reference sequence). The CDR3 region is CASSLQAPTEAFF. Here the CDR3 DNA reads TGTGCCAGCAGTTTGCAGGCCCCCACTGAAGCTTTCTTT.

The V call is TRBV9, the J call TRBJ2-5; 7 positions match TRBD1. Germline CDR1 SGDLS, CDR2 YYNGEE. Losses at the gene ends were 3 bases for V and 3 bases for J; bases not matched to a gene: 11. This CDR3 spans 16 amino acids. CDR3 residues: CASSEGALDREETQYF. The CDR3 DNA reads as TGTGCCAGCAGCGAGGGAGCCCTAGACAGGGAAGAGACCCAGTACTTC. Using reference TRBV9 and TRBJ2-5 for the parts outside the CDR3, the full variable domain is DSGVTQTPKHLITATGQRVTLRCSPRSGDLSVYWYQQSLDQGLQFLIQYYNGEERAKGNILERFSAQQFPDLHSELNLSSLELGDSALYFCASSEGALDREETQYFGPGTRLLVL.

Points on this clone: This CDR3 is also generated by other DNA sequences in the sample. The rearrangement uses TRBV5-1 and TRBJ1-2; D perhaps matches TRBD1 (5 bases). This CDR3 is 12 amino acids long. Germline V gives CDR1 SGHRS, CDR2 YFSETQ. V lost 0 bases and J 6 bases, leaving 6 bases between the germline ends. CDR3 bases: TGCGCCAGCAGCTTGGAAGGGGATGGCTACACCTTC. It encodes CASSLEGDGYTF. The variable domain in full, completed from reference TRBV5-1 and TRBJ1-2, reads KAGVTQTPRYLIKTRGQQVTLSCSPISGHRSVSWYQQTPGQGLQFLFEYFSETQRNKGNFPGRFSGRQFSNSRSEMNVSTLELGDSALYLCASSLEGDGYTFGSGTRLTVV.

The rearrangement links TRBV27 to TRBJ2-7; the D gene is possibly TRBD1 (6 bases). Germline CDR1 is MNHEY and CDR2 is SMNVEV (reference sequence). CDR3 length equals 13 residues. Trimming shortened V by 5 bases and J by 2 bases, and 10 bases separated the two germline ends. CDR3 DNA: TGTGCCAGCAGTATCCGGGACACCTACGAGCAGTACTTC. It specifies CASSIRDTYEQYF.

The CDR3 loop is CASSQGGEQYF. The CDR3 nucleotides are TGTGCCAGCAGTCAGGGCGGCGAGCAGTACTTC. V gene TRBV27 combines with J gene TRBJ2-7; possibly TRBD1 for D (5 bases). The CDR3 is made up of 11 amino acids. V shed 5 bases and J shed 6 bases, with 8 bases lying between them. Germline values: CDR1 MNHEY, CDR2 SMNVEV (reference sequence).

The rearrangement uses TRBV29-1 and TRBJ2-6, with TRBD2 matching 8 bases. Per the germline V gene, CDR1 is SQVTM and CDR2 is ANQGSEA. The CDR3 totals 14 residues. The V gene end was trimmed by 6 bases and the J gene end by 2 bases; junction bases not matched to a gene: 3. The CDR3 DNA reads TGCAGCGTCGCGGGGGGACCTGGGGCCAACGTCCTGACTTTC. It specifies CSVAGGPGANVLTF. Complete variable domain (other parts from reference TRBV29-1 and TRBJ2-6): SAVISQKPSRDICQRGTSLTIQCQVDSQVTMMFWYRQQPGQSLTLIATANQGSEATYESGFVIDKFPISRPNLTFSTLTVSNMSPEDSSIYLCSVAGGPGANVLTFGAGSRLTVL.

In its sample, this clone was seen a few times. The chain has TRBV29-1 and TRBJ2-1; the D is unclear. Trimming took off 3 bases at V and 0 bases at J, with 15 bases between the two ends. CDR1 and CDR2 from the germline V gene are SQVTM and ANQGSEA. There are 16 residues in the CDR3. As DNA, the CDR3 is TGCAGCGTTGAGTCGACAACATCCCGCTCCTACAATGAGCAGTTCTTC. Amino acid sequence: CSVESTTSRSYNEQFF.

The chain is built from TRBV15 and TRBJ2-5; 10 nucleotides match TRBD1. Germline V lookup: CDR1 LNHNV, CDR2 YYDKDF (reference sequence). Trimming cost V 3 bases and J 5 bases; bases outside gene matches: 6. The CDR3 sequence is 15 residues long. The DNA of the CDR3 is TGTGCCACCAGCAGGGCTGGGACAGGGGTGGAGACCCAGTACTTC. This codes for CATSRAGTGVETQYF.

The chain uses TRBV14 and TRBJ2-3; TRBD2 agrees at 8 bases. The junction had 9 bases not matched to a gene; V was cut back by 5 bases and J by 5 bases. Germline V gives CDR1 SGHDN, CDR2 FVKESK. This CDR3 contains 15 residues. The CDR3 bases are TGTGCCAGCAGCGAGACCGGGAGGGAAGGAGATACGCAGTATTTT. It codes for CASSETGREGDTQYF.

The V gene is TRBV11-2, the J gene TRBJ2-5; D is undetermined. The germline V and J ends were trimmed by 3 bases and 1 base, with 6 bases remaining between them. CDR1 SGHAT and CDR2 FQNNGV come from the germline V gene. The CDR3 sequence is 13 residues long. The CDR3 nucleotides read TGTGCCAGCAGCTTGCCAGGCCAAGAGACCCAGTACTTC. Protein product: CASSLPGQETQYF.